Detailed here is one T cell receptor beta chain. Antigen specificity is unknown. After 5'RACE with constant-segment primers, TCR alpha and TCR beta cDNA libraries carrying sample barcodes and UMIs were obtained. TCRdb passed the 5' RACE reads through MiXCR, listing each CDR3 protein once. The top ten hold roughly 21% of the sample, which has 350,000 to 500,000 distinct CDR3 sequences, about 20% seen once. Per the germline V gene, CDR1 is KGHDR and CDR2 is SFDVKD. The CDR3 sequence is 17 residues long. Between the trimmed V and J ends, which lost 1 base and 5 bases, there was a span of 16 bases. The sample is drawn from a study of T-cell memory formation after mild COVID-19. In the study overall: Largely donor-specific TCR clusters were found. Whole-study findings and limits: Contracting clones from day 15 to 85 showed balanced CD4/CD8; later expanders favored CD4+. Within pre-infection memory, some responding clones were found, suggesting cross-reactive memory joined.

V is TRBV24-1 and J is TRBJ2-2; possibly TRBD1 for D (6 bases). The sample consisted of PBMCs or a T cell subset sorted from them (not recorded which). The sequence came from a man aged 18 to 30 who had mild COVID-19 (a few samples of this study predate the infection). Cell type and time point are not known. CDR3 DNA sequence: TGTGCCACCAGTGATTTTGGGGGACAAGTCTATACCGGGGAGCTGTTTTTT. This gives the protein CATSDFGGQVYTGELFF.